The present entry profiles one TCR beta chain with its context. From germline, CDR1 is MGHRA and CDR2 YSYEKL. CDR3 length equals 14 residues. The V and J ends lost 8 bases and 1 base respectively, with 14 bases between them. The data were taken from a study of blood T cell repertoires in COVID-19. Some clones are missing from TCRdb's copy, which holds only in-frame ones; the method was immunoSEQ multiplex PCR. The sample lists some 460,000 clones; roughly 87% were seen once. The V and J genes are TRBV4-1 and TRBJ1-1; D might be TRBD1 (6 bases). Sequenced sample: PBMCs or T cells enriched from blood (not recorded which). The clonotype was recovered from a woman aged 18-29 years who had recovered from COVID-19. This chain's CDR3 is CASQGQMGNTEAFF. CDR3 DNA: TGCGCCAGCCAGGGGCAAATGGGGAACACTGAAGCTTTCTTT.